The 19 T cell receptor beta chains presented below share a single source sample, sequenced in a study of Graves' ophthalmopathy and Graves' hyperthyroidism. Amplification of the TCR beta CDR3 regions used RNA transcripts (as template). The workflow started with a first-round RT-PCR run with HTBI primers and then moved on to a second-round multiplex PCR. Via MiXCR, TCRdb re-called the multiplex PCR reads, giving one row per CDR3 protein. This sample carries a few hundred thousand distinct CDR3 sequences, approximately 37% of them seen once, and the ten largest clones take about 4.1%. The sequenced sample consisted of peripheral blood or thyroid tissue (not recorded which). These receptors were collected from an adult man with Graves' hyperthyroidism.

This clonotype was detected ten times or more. The CDR3 nucleotides are TGTGCCAGCGATAACCGGGCGGGTAGCAATCAGCCCCAGCATTTT. Encoded protein: CASDNRAGSNQPQHF. The chain uses TRBV12-3 or TRBV12-4 and TRBJ1-5; D unclear. Deletions cut 8 bases from V and 0 bases from J, with 14 bases between. The CDR3 has 15 residues.

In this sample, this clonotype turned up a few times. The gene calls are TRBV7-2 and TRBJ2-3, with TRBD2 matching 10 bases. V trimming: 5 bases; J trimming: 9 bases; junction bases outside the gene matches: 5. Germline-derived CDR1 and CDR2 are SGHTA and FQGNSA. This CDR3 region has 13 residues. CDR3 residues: CASSPGLAATQYF. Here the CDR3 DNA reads TGTGCCAGCAGCCCCGGACTAGCGGCAACGCAGTATTTT.

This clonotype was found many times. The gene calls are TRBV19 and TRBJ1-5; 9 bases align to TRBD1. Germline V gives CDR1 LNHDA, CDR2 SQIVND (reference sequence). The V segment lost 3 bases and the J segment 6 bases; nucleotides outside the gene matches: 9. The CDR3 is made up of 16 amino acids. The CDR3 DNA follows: TGTGCCAGTAGTATCCCTGGACAGGGGAAGTTTCAGCCCCAGCATTTT. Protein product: CASSIPGQGKFQPQHF.

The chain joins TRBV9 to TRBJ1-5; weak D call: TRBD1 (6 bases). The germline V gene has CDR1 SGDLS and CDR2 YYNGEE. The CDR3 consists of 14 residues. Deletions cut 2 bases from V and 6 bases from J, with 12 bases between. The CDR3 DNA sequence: TGTGCCAGCAGCGTGTCTTGGGGGCCTCAGCCCCAGCATTTT. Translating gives CASSVSWGPQPQHF.

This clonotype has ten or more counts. The CDR3 loop reads CASRHIVGARVILFEQYF. The CDR3 DNA reads TGTGCCAGCAGACATATAGTAGGGGCGAGGGTAATCCTTTTCGAGCAGTACTTC. V gene TRBV4-2 combines with J gene TRBJ2-7, with D perhaps given as TRBD1 or TRBD2 (5 bases each). CDR1 LGHNA and CDR2 YNFKEQ come from the germline V gene. Deletions cut 6 bases from V and 6 bases from J, with 30 bases between. CDR3 size: 18 residues.

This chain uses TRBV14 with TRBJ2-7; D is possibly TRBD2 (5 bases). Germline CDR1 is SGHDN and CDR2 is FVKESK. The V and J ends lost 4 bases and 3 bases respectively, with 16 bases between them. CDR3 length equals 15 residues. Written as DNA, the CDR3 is TGTGCCAGCAGCCTAGCCCGGGGATCAATCTACGAGCAGTACTTC. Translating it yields CASSLARGSIYEQYF.

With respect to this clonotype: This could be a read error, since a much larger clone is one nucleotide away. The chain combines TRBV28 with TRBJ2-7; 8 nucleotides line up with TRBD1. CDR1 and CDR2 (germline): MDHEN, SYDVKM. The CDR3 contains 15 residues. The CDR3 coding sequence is TGTGCCAGCAGTTCATACGGGACAGGTCTCTACGAGCGGTACTTC. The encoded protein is CASSSYGTGLYERYF.

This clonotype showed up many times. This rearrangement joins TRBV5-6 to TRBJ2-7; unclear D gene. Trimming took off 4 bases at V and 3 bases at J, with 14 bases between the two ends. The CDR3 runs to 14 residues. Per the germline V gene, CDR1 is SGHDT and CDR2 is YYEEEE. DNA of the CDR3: TGTGCCAGCAGCCCGACACCCAGAGGCTACGAGCAGTACTTC. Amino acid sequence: CASSPTPRGYEQYF.

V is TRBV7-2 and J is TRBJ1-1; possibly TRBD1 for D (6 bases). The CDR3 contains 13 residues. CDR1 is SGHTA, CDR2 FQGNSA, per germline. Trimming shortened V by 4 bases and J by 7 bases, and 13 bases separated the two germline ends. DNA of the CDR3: TGTGCCAGCAGCTCAGGGGAGGGCAATGAAGCTTTCTTT. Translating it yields CASSSGEGNEAFF.

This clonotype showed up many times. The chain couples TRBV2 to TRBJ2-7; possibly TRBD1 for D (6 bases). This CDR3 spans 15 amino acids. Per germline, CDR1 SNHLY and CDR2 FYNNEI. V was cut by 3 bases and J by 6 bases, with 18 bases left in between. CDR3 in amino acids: CASSEGQGTFGEQYF. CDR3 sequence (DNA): TGTGCCAGCAGTGAGGGGCAGGGGACCTTCGGCGAGCAGTACTTC.

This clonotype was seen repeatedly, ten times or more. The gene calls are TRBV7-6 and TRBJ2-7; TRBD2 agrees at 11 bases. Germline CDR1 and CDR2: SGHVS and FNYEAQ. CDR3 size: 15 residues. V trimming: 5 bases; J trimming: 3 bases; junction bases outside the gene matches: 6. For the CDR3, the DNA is TGTGCCAGCAGCGTTACCGGGACTAGCGGCTACGAGCAGTACTTC. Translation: CASSVTGTSGYEQYF.

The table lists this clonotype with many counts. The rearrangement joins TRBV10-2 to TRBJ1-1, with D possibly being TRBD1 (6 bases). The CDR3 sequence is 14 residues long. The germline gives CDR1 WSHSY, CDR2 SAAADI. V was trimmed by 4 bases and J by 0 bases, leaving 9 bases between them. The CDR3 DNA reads TGCGCCAGCAGTGTAAGGGGGGTGAACACTGAAGCTTTCTTT. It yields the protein CASSVRGVNTEAFF.

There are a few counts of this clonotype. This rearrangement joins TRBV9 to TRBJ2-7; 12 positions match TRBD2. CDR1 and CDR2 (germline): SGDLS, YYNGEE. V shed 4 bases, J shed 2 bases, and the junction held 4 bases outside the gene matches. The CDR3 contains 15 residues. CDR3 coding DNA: TGTGCCAGCAGCCACGGACTAGCGGGGACCTACGAGCAGTACTTC. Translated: CASSHGLAGTYEQYF.

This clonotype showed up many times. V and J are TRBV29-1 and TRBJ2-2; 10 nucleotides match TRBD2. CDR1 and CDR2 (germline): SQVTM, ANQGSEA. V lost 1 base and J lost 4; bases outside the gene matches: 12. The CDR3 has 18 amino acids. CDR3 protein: CSVEGASGSYGGTGELFF. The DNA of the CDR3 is TGCAGCGTTGAAGGGGCTAGCGGGAGCTACGGGGGCACCGGGGAGCTGTTTTTT.

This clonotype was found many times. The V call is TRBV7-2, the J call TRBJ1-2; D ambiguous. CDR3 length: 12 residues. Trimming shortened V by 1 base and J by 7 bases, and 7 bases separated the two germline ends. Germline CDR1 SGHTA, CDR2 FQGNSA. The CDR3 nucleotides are TGTGCCAGCAGCTTAGAATGGGGTGGCTACACCTTC. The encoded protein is CASSLEWGGYTF.

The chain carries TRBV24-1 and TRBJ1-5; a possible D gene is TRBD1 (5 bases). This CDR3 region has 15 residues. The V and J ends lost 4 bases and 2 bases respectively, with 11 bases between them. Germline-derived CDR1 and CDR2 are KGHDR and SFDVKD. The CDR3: CATSDLGLGNQPQHF. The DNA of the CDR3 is TGTGCCACCAGTGACCTGGGACTAGGCAATCAGCCCCAGCATTTT.

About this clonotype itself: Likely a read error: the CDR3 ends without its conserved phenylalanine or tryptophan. The chain's CDR3 is CASSLGGKETQYS. As DNA, the CDR3 is TGTGCCAGCAGCTTGGGCGGAAAAGAGACCCAGTACTCC. The V gene is TRBV5-4, the J gene TRBJ2-5; D gene uncertain. Germline V gives CDR1 SGHNT, CDR2 YYREEE (reference sequence). The CDR3 extends over 13 amino acids. The ends were cut back, 0 bases at V and 3 bases at J, with 6 bases in the middle.

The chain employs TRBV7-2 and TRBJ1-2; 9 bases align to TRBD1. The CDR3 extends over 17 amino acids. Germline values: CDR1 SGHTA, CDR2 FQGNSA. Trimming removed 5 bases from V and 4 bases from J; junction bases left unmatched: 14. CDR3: CASSPDPRDRVGYGYTF. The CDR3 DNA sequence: TGTGCCAGCAGCCCAGATCCCCGGGACAGGGTCGGCTATGGCTACACCTTC. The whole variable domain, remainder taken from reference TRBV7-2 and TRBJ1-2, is GAGVSQSPSNKVTEKGKDVELRCDPISGHTALYWYRQSLGQGLEFLIYFQGNSAPDKSGLPSDRFSAERTGGSVSTLTIQRTQQEDSAVYLCASSPDPRDRVGYGYTFGSGTRLTVV.

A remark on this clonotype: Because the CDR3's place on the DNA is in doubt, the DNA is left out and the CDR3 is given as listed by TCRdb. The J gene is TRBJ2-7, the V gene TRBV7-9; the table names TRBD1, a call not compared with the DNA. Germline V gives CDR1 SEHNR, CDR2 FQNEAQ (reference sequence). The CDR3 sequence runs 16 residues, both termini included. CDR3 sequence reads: CASSLISGPETYEQYF.